The TCR beta chain described here comes from a study of T cells after yellow fever vaccination. Study details: Preparation of the low-cell-number fractions used SMART-Seq v4 Ultra Low Input. Overall study results and limits: The study found a weaker secondary response that peaked faster, day 5 versus 15. Reappearing after the booster were most of the clones from primary vaccination (roughly 95% CD4, 88% CD8).

This clonotype was detected many times. The antigen remains undetermined. Trimming shortened V by 3 bases and J by 5 bases, and 12 bases separated the two germline ends. The CDR3 contains 14 residues. Germline V gene sequence: CDR1 KGHDR, CDR2 SFDVKD. Template switching with 5'RACE generated the TCR cDNA and added a universal primer site and UMIs. One entry per CDR3 protein, called by TCRdb with MiXCR from the 5' RACE reads. The sample holds 620,000 or so distinct CDR3 sequences, over 9% seen once. The J gene is TRBJ2-5, the V gene TRBV24-1; perhaps TRBD2 as D (5 bases). This TCR came from a man between 25 and 39 years old who received the YFV17D yellow fever vaccine. This material consisted of PBMCs, taken on the day of the yellow fever booster vaccination. The CDR3 protein is CATSDRGLDETQYF. CDR3 DNA: TGTGCCACCAGTGATAGAGGACTCGATGAGACCCAGTACTTC.